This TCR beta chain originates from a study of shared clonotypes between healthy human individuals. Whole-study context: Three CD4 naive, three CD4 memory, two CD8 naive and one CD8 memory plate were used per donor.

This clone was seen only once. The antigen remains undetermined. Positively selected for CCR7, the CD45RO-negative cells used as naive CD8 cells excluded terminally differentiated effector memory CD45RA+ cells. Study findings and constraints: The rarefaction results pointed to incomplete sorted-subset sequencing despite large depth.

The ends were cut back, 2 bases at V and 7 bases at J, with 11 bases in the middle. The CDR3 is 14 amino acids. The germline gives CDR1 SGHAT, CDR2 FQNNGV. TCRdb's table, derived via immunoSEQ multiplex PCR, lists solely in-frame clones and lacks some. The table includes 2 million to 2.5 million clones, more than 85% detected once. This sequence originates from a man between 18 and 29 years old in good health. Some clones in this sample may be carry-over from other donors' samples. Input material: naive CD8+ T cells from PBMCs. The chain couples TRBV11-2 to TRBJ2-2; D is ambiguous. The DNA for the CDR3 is TGTGCCAGCAGCTTAAGTGGGCTCGTCGGGGAGCTGTTTTTT. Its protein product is CASSLSGLVGELFF.